One and the same sample provided the 4 T cell receptor beta chains below, sequenced in a study of shared clonotypes between healthy human individuals. The assay was immunoSEQ multiplex PCR, and TCRdb's table has in-frame clones only and misses some. Of about 1 million clones listed, around 76% are singletons. The specimen sequenced was memory CD4+ T cells sorted from blood. Subset meaning: CD45RA-negative fraction. The receptors shown here come from a man aged 18-30 years in good health.

Notes on this clone: The sample holds other DNA sequences that translate to the same CDR3. The V call is TRBV7-2, the J call TRBJ1-1; TRBD1 aligns across 7 bases. Per the germline V gene, CDR1 is SGHTA and CDR2 is FQGNSA. Germline trimming cut 3 bases from V and 7 bases from J; bases unmatched to any gene: 5. The CDR3 is made up of 13 amino acids. CDR3 protein: CASSLRGPGEAFF. The CDR3 region has the DNA TGTGCCAGCAGCTTGAGGGGGCCCGGTGAAGCTTTCTTT. Supplemented by reference TRBV7-2 and TRBJ1-1, the full variable domain reads GAGVSQSPSNKVTEKGKDVELRCDPISGHTALYWYRQSLGQGLEFLIYFQGNSAPDKSGLPSDRFSAERTGGSVSTLTIQRTQQEDSAVYLCASSLRGPGEAFFGQGTRLTVV.

About this clone itself: A much larger clone differs from this one at a single base, so this may be a read error. The V call is TRBV30, the J call TRBJ2-7; tentative D call: TRBD1 (5 bases). Germline V gene sequence: CDR1 GTSNPN, CDR2 SVGIG (reference sequence). This CDR3 has 11 residues. The CDR3 spells CVWKTAYEQYF. In DNA form, the CDR3 reads TGTGTCTGGAAGACAGCCTACGAGCAGTACTTC.

This chain joins TRBV7-9 and TRBJ2-5; 7 positions match TRBD1. The CDR3 is made up of 14 amino acids. Trimming took 4 bases from V and 4 from J; bases not matched to a gene: 6. From germline, CDR1 is SEHNR and CDR2 FQNEAQ (reference sequence). The CDR3 bases are TGTGCCAGCAGCTCCACTAGGACAGGAGAGACCCAGTACTTC. It codes for CASSSTRTGETQYF.

A word on this clone: Possible read error: a much larger clone is one base away. J is TRBJ2-7 and V is TRBV4-3; 11 bases are a match to TRBD2. The CDR3 covers 15 residues. V dropped 2 bases and J dropped 3; count of bases not matched to a gene: 3. Germline V gene sequence: CDR1 LGHNA, CDR2 YSLEER. The CDR3 sequence: CASSQTGTSGYEQYF. In nucleotides, the CDR3 is TGCGCCAGCAGCCAAACCGGGACTAGCGGCTACGAGCAGTACTTC.